Here is one T cell receptor (beta chain) with its context. The sample belongs to a study of early stage breast cancer tumors. V was cut by 5 bases and J by 7 bases, with 11 bases left in between. The CDR3 extends over 13 amino acids. CDR1 and CDR2 from the germline V gene are LNHDA and SQIVND (reference sequence). Each sample had two DNA replicates, 0.45 to 0.65 ug blood or roughly 1.4 ug tissue. TCRdb keeps only in-frame clones here, not all; method: immunoSEQ multiplex PCR. This sample has around 10,000 clones, with about 66% found just once. The chain carries TRBV19 and TRBJ2-2, with D possibly being TRBD1 or TRBD2 (5 bases each). This TCR was recovered from a person in their fifties or sixties with breast cancer. The sample consisted of breast tumor tissue. CDR3 loop: CASSAERGGELFF. DNA for the CDR3: TGTGCCAGTAGTGCGGAGAGGGGCGGGGAGCTGTTTTTT.